This T cell receptor beta chain was sequenced during a study of cytomegalovirus exposure and HLA in healthy donors. Both 60 Vbeta primers and 13 Jbeta primers went into the PCR. The data were produced by immunoSEQ multiplex PCR, yet TCRdb's version contains in-frame clones alone and is incomplete. The repertoire holds about 120,000 clones, 55% to 75% seen once, with roughly 9.8% in the top ten. Healthy bone marrow donors made up the donor group. V lost 1 base, J lost 10 bases, and 14 bases lay in between. Germline values: CDR1 MNHEY, CDR2 SMNVEV (reference sequence). There are 14 residues in the CDR3. Study-wide points: When presence/absence was analysed, sequencing depth was taken to be roughly uniform across donors. According to an earlier analysis, most TCR beta V segments yielded productive rearrangements about 90% or about 30% of the time. As was reported, the HLA-A and HLA-B alleles of most subjects were accurately predicted from TCR beta sequences.

With respect to this clone: What it binds is not known.

The origin of this receptor is a woman aged 35 to 49 in good health and CMV-seropositive. The rearrangement links TRBV27 to TRBJ2-1; tentative D call: TRBD2 (7 bases). Sequences were obtained from PBMCs. DNA for the CDR3: TGTGCCAGCAGTTTATTGGGAGGGACATGGGAGCAGTTCTTC. This translates into CASSLLGGTWEQFF.